In this sample, the clone carrying this T cell receptor beta chain turned up a few times. Its antigen is as yet unknown. This sample is drawn from a study of cytomegalovirus exposure and HLA in healthy donors. About the research overall: Roughly 85 million unique TCRs from HLA-typed donors were held in an early release of data.

The PCR was carried out with 60 Vbeta primers and 13 Jbeta primers. Generated by immunoSEQ multiplex PCR, the TCRdb table keeps only in-frame clones and is missing some. The sample yields around 100,000 clones, less than 10% seen once. The germline gives CDR1 MRHNA, CDR2 SNTAGT. With 8 bases removed from V and 1 base from J, the gap between germline ends came to 14 bases. This CDR3 comprises 14 residues. Study-wide results and limits: Later analysis showed most CMV-associated TCR beta chains appearing HLA-restricted. Earlier findings revealed that most TCR beta V segments proved productive either about 90% or about 30% of the time.

The sequence came from a man aged 50-60 years in good health and CMV-seronegative. Sequencing was done on a sample of PBMCs. The chain recombines TRBV6-4 with TRBJ1-2; D not resolved. CDR3 DNA sequence: TGTGCCAGCCCGATACAACCTGTTAACTATGGCTACACCTTC. This translates into CASPIQPVNYGYTF.